This T cell receptor (beta chain) originates from a study of OX40 agonist ivuxolimab in advanced cancers. Overall study context: Patients were treated with intravenous ivuxolimab, dosed at 0.01 to 10 mg/kg and infused every 2 weeks.

With regard to this clone: Its antigen is undetermined.

Findings and caveats of the study: CD4+ T cells averaged fewer expanded clones than CD8+ T cells.

Germline V gene sequence: CDR1 SGHAT, CDR2 FQNNGV. With V trimmed by 6 bases and J by 3 bases, 5 bases remained unmatched. This CDR3 comprises 14 residues. Produced via immunoSEQ multiplex PCR; TCRdb's table is partial and in-frame only. The sample holds 80,000 to 95,000 clones, 92% seen once. Systemic immunosuppression or a history of autoimmune disease excluded patients. The receptor's source is an adult with an advanced solid tumor such as melanoma, head and neck, liver or kidney cancer. Sequencing was performed on CD4+ or CD8+ T cells sorted from blood, taken in a trial of the OX40 agonist ivuxolimab. The chain carries TRBV11-2 and TRBJ2-5; 9 nucleotides agree with TRBD1. DNA of the CDR3: TGTGCCAGCAGGGCCGGGACAGGGAAAGAGACCCAGTACTTC. It codes for CASRAGTGKETQYF.